The 2 T cell receptor beta chains in this list originate from one sample, sequenced in a study of blood T cell repertoires in COVID-19. Produced via immunoSEQ multiplex PCR; TCRdb's table is partial and in-frame only. In the table there are approximately 250,000 clones, 84% of which are singletons. The material sequenced was peripheral blood. The receptor source for this set is a man in his forties or fifties with acute or convalescent COVID-19.

The chain links TRBV9 to TRBJ2-5, with 8 nucleotides matching TRBD1. Germline V CDR1 and CDR2: SGDLS, YYNGEE. Germline trimming cut 4 bases from V and 1 base from J; bases unmatched to any gene: 6. This CDR3 comprises 15 residues. CDR3 loop: CASSFQQGGQETQYF. The DNA for the CDR3 is TGTGCCAGCAGCTTCCAACAGGGGGGCCAAGAGACCCAGTACTTC.

The V and J genes are TRBV24-1 and TRBJ2-2, with 11 bases aligning to TRBD1. With V trimmed by 4 bases and J by 5 bases, 17 bases remained unmatched. Germline values: CDR1 KGHDR, CDR2 SFDVKD. The CDR3 contains 20 residues. CDR3 in DNA: TGTGCCACCAGTGACCCCGGGACAGGGGGTAAGAGTTACGATACCGGGGAGCTGTTTTTT. The encoded protein is CATSDPGTGGKSYDTGELFF.